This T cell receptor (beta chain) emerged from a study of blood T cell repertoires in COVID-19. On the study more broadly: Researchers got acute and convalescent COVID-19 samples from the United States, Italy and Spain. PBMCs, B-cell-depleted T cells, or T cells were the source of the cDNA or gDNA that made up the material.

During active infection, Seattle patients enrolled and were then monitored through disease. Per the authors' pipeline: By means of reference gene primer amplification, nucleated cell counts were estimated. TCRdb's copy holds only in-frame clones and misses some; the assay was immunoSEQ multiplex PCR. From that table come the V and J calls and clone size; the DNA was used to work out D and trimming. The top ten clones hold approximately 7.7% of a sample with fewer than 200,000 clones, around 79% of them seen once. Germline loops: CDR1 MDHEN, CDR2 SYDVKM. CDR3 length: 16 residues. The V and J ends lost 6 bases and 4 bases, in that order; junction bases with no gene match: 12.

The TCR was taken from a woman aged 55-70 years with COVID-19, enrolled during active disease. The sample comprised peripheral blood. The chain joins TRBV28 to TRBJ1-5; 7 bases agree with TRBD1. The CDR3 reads CASSPTTGPGNQPQHF. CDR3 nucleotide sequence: TGTGCCAGCAGCCCCACGACAGGGCCAGGGAATCAGCCCCAGCATTTT. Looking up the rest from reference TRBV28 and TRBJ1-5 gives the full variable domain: DVKVTQSSRYLVKRTGEKVFLECVQDMDHENMFWYRQDPGLGLRLIYFSYDVKMKEKGDIPEGYSVSREKKERFSLILESASTNQTSMYLCASSPTTGPGNQPQHFGDGTRLSIL.